What follows are 6 T cell receptor beta chains derived from one specimen sequenced in a study of identical twins. TCRdb ran MiXCR on the 5' RACE reads and lists one entry per CDR3 protein. Of some 300,000 distinct CDR3 sequences listed, 9% to 15% are singletons. The same sample was also studied in work on yellow fever vaccine responses in identical twins.

The sequencing input was CD8+ T cells sorted from blood. These receptors were taken from a woman under 30 in good health.

This clonotype was seen repeatedly, ten times or more. V usage is TRBV4-1 and J usage is TRBJ2-7, with D possibly being TRBD2 (6 bases). Trimming cost V 1 base and J 5 bases, with 9 bases left between them. Germline V lookup: CDR1 MGHRA, CDR2 YSYEKL. The CDR3 runs 13 residues. In DNA form, the CDR3 reads TGCGCCAGCAGCCAAGGACTAGTAGACGAGCAGTACGTC. Its protein product is CASSQGLVDEQYV.

This clonotype was detected ten times or more. V usage is TRBV27 and J usage is TRBJ2-1; 9 bases fit TRBD1. The CDR3 is 15 residues long. Germline assignment: CDR1 MNHEY and CDR2 SMNVEV (reference sequence). V gave up 5 bases and J gave up 6 bases; unmatched junction bases: 8. The DNA of the CDR3 is TGTGCCAGCAGTCCTGGGACAGGGTTAATCAATGAGCAGTTCTTC. This translates into CASSPGTGLINEQFF.

In its sample, this clonotype was seen a few times. This chain uses TRBV9 with TRBJ2-5, with D tentatively TRBD1 or TRBD2 (6 bases each). The CDR3 has 17 residues. Trimming left V 3 bases short and J 5 bases short, with 23 bases between. Germline assignment: CDR1 SGDLS and CDR2 YYNGEE. The CDR3 nucleotides read TGTGCCAGCAGCGGGAGGGGCGAGTTGGGGGGCCATGAGACCCAGTACTTC. Amino acids: CASSGRGELGGHETQYF.

The chain employs TRBV20-1 and TRBJ2-1, with D perhaps assigned TRBD1 or TRBD2 (5 bases each). Per germline, CDR1 DFQATT and CDR2 SNEGSKA (reference sequence). V was clipped by 6 bases and J by 4 bases, with 25 bases between them. There are 17 residues in the CDR3. CDR3 DNA: TGCAGTGCCAAAGTAAACCGGGACCACGAACCTTACAATGAGCAGTTCTTC. This sequence encodes CSAKVNRDHEPYNEQFF.

This clonotype was detected a few times. The chain has TRBV27 and TRBJ2-1, with a weak D call TRBD1 (6 bases). The germline V gene has CDR1 MNHEY and CDR2 SMNVEV (reference sequence). This CDR3 comprises 13 residues. V lost 4 bases, J lost 6 bases, and 10 bases lay in between. CDR3 residues: CASSSYRVNEQFF. The CDR3 DNA sequence: TGTGCCAGCAGTTCCTACAGGGTCAATGAGCAGTTCTTC.

The rearrangement joins TRBV4-1 to TRBJ2-7, with 7 bases aligning to TRBD2. The CDR3 contains 13 residues. Germline V gene data show CDR1 as MGHRA and CDR2 as YSYEKL. Trimming cost V 1 base and J 7 bases; bases outside gene matches: 4. CDR3 nucleotides: TGCGCCAGCAGCCAAGGGGGAGGGAAAGAGCAGTACTTC. Residues: CASSQGGGKEQYF.